A single sample is the source of the 28 T cell receptor beta chains below, sequenced in a study of response to subunit inactivated influenza vaccine. TCRdb recomputed calls from the RT-PCR reads with MiXCR, one row per CDR3 protein. The table lists around 570,000 distinct CDR3 sequences, about 11% of them singletons. This same sample was also part of a study on T cells expressing NK-cell markers. Per that paper: In generating TCR beta cDNA, 5'RACE template switching with UMIs was used.

The sample consisted of PBMCs from blood, taken on the day of vaccination. These receptors were collected from a man aged 50-59 years who received an inactivated influenza vaccine.

This clonotype was picked up a small number of times. The chain is built from TRBV30 and TRBJ1-5, with unresolved D. The CDR3 is made up of 13 amino acids. The V end lost 1 base, the J end lost 4 bases, and 8 bases lay between the germline ends. Germline CDR1 is GTSNPN and CDR2 is SVGIG (reference sequence). The CDR3 is CAWSALENQPQHF. The DNA of the CDR3 is TGTGCCTGGAGTGCCCTAGAGAATCAGCCCCAGCATTTT. The complete variable domain, with remaining parts taken from reference TRBV30 and TRBJ1-5, reads SQTIHQWPATLVQPVGSPLSLECTVEGTSNPNLYWYRQAAGRGLQLLFYSVGIGQISSEVPQNLSASRPQDRQFILSSKKLLLSDSGFYLCAWSALENQPQHFGDGTRLSIL.

This clonotype has more than one count but fewer than ten. The rearrangement joins TRBV20-1 to TRBJ2-3; the D gene is possibly TRBD2 (5 bases). This CDR3 comprises 14 residues. V lost 6 bases to trimming and J lost 3 bases, with 16 bases between them. Germline CDR1 is DFQATT and CDR2 is SNEGSKA (reference sequence). DNA for the CDR3: TGCAGTGCGAAGCCGGGAATTTGGACAGATACGCAGTATTTT. Amino acids: CSAKPGIWTDTQYF.

The chain uses TRBV25-1 and TRBJ2-7; no definite D call. V was trimmed by 4 bases and J by 0 bases, leaving 7 bases between them. Germline V gene lookup returns CDR1 MGHDK and CDR2 SYGVNS. The CDR3 contains 13 residues. In DNA, the CDR3 is TGTGCCAGCAGTGCCCTGGACTCCTACGAGCAGTACTTC. Residues: CASSALDSYEQYF.

This clonotype was detected a few times. The genes are TRBV7-2 and TRBJ1-6, with D unclear. V was shortened by 6 bases and J by 7 bases, with 16 bases between the two germline ends. The germline gives CDR1 SGHTA, CDR2 FQGNSA. This CDR3 region has 15 residues. The CDR3 protein is CASRPTVLTNSPLHF. In DNA, the CDR3 is TGTGCCAGCAGGCCGACGGTTTTAACAAATTCACCCCTCCACTTT.

In this sample, this clonotype turned up many times. The rearrangement uses TRBV12-3 or TRBV12-4 and TRBJ2-5; 8 bases are a match to TRBD2. The CDR3 runs 15 residues. The J segment lost 7 bases and the V segment lost 7 bases, leaving 14 bases of the junction unmatched. CDR3 sequence reads: CASNQGGGPAGTQYF. CDR3 bases: TGTGCCAGCAACCAAGGCGGGGGGCCCGCAGGGACCCAGTACTTC.

The chain links TRBV5-1 to TRBJ2-1; D unresolved. The germline CDR1 and CDR2 sequences are SGHRS and YFSETQ. V lost 1 base and J lost 4, with 15 bases in between. The CDR3 sequence is 16 residues long. The CDR3 here is CASSLQIGRLYNEQFF. The CDR3 DNA follows: TGCGCCAGCAGCTTGCAGATAGGGCGGCTGTACAATGAGCAGTTCTTC.

V gene TRBV4-2 combines with J gene TRBJ2-7; a possible D gene is TRBD1 (6 bases). The CDR3 covers 16 residues. Germline-derived CDR1 and CDR2 are LGHNA and YNFKEQ. The ends were cut back, 1 base at V and 0 bases at J, with 13 bases in the middle. CDR3 in DNA: TGTGCCAGCAGCCAAGCGTCGGGACAAAGCTCCTACGAGCAGTACTTC. Translating it yields CASSQASGQSSYEQYF.

This clonotype was detected many times. This chain connects TRBV7-8 to TRBJ2-3, with TRBD2 matching 11 bases. V dropped 2 bases and J dropped 4; count of bases not matched to a gene: 2. The germline CDR1 and CDR2 sequences are SGHVS and FQNEAQ. This CDR3 has 15 residues. The CDR3: CASSLIAGGPDTQYF. The CDR3, as DNA: TGTGCCAGCAGCTTAATAGCGGGAGGGCCAGATACGCAGTATTTT. Full variable domain (missing parts from reference TRBV7-8 and TRBJ2-3): GAGVSQSPRYKVAKRGQDVALRCDPISGHVSLFWYQQALGQGPEFLTYFQNEAQLDKSGLPSDRFFAERPEGSVSTLKIQRTQQEDSAVYLCASSLIAGGPDTQYFGPGTRLTVL.

The chain has TRBV6-1 and TRBJ1-6; D call uncertain. From germline, CDR1 is MNHNS and CDR2 SASEGT. This CDR3 contains 17 residues. The V end lost 0 bases, the J end lost 7 bases, and 16 bases lay between the germline ends. CDR3 DNA sequence: TGTGCCAGCAGTGAAGCATGGAGAACAGAGAGAAATTCACCCCTCCACTTT. This sequence encodes CASSEAWRTERNSPLHF.

This clonotype was counted only a few times. The chain links TRBV5-1 to TRBJ2-7; 8 bases fit TRBD1. The length of the CDR3 is 15 residues. The germline V gene has CDR1 SGHRS and CDR2 YFSETQ. Trimming cost V 1 base and J 3 bases; bases outside gene matches: 6. As DNA, the CDR3 is TGCGCCAGCAGCTTGCTGGGGACAGGTTTCTACGAGCAGTACTTC. Translated, it gives CASSLLGTGFYEQYF.

Ten or more counts support this clonotype. The chain joins TRBV5-1 to TRBJ1-1; 8 nucleotides agree with TRBD1. The ends lost 4 bases at V and 0 bases at J; junction bases unmatched: 5. The CDR3 contains 15 residues. Germline V CDR1 and CDR2: SGHRS, YFSETQ. The CDR3 DNA follows: TGCGCCAGCAGCACTGGACAGGGTATGAACACTGAAGCTTTCTTT. Its protein product is CASSTGQGMNTEAFF.

V usage is TRBV20-1 and J usage is TRBJ2-3; the D is unclear. Deletions cut 3 bases from V and 2 bases from J, with 9 bases between. Germline V gene lookup returns CDR1 DFQATT and CDR2 SNEGSKA (reference sequence). The CDR3 contains 13 residues. The chain's CDR3 is CSASRQITDTQYF. In DNA form, the CDR3 reads TGCAGTGCTAGCCGGCAGATCACAGATACGCAGTATTTT.

This clonotype was seen more than once but under ten times. V usage is TRBV6-5 and J usage is TRBJ1-6; D not certain. Germline CDR1 and CDR2: MNHEY and SVGAGI. V was shortened by 1 base and J by 0 bases, with 7 bases between the two germline ends. The CDR3 is 16 residues long. CDR3 sequence: CASSYFGSSYNSPLHF. The CDR3 nucleotides are TGTGCCAGCAGTTACTTTGGGAGCTCCTATAATTCACCCCTCCACTTT.

This clonotype has a handful of counts. J is TRBJ1-2 and V is TRBV20-1; D may be TRBD1 (5 bases). The V end lost 1 base, the J end lost 4 bases, and 13 bases lay between the germline ends. Germline CDR1 is DFQATT and CDR2 is SNEGSKA (reference sequence). The CDR3 is made up of 14 amino acids. The DNA for the CDR3 is TGCAGTGCTAGAGGGGACGGACACGGCTATGGCTACACCTTC. Amino acids: CSARGDGHGYGYTF.

The table lists this clonotype with a few counts. V is TRBV20-1 and J is TRBJ2-5; 11 bases align to TRBD2. With 2 bases clipped from V and 4 bases from J, the junction kept 3 bases outside the gene matches. Germline V lookup: CDR1 DFQATT, CDR2 SNEGSKA (reference sequence). The CDR3 totals 14 residues. The CDR3 spells CSARLAGGSETQYF. CDR3 bases: TGCAGTGCTAGACTAGCGGGAGGTTCAGAGACCCAGTACTTC.

V is TRBV4-3 and J is TRBJ2-2; D is undetermined. The CDR3 contains 12 residues. Germline assignment: CDR1 LGHNA and CDR2 YSLEER. V lost 4 bases and J lost 8, with 8 bases in between. The DNA for the CDR3 is TGCGCCAGCAGCCGAGAAAGGGGGGAGCTGTTTTTT. It encodes CASSRERGELFF.

This clonotype appeared a few times. This chain uses TRBV4-3 with TRBJ2-3; D may be TRBD1 (5 bases). The CDR3 spans 14 residues. The germline V and J ends were trimmed by 3 bases and 5 bases, with 12 bases remaining between them. Germline V gives CDR1 LGHNA, CDR2 YSLEER. This chain's CDR3 is CASSHQGVGDTQYF. The CDR3 nucleotides are TGCGCCAGCAGCCATCAGGGCGTCGGAGATACGCAGTATTTT.

The table lists this clonotype with a few counts. The DNA of the CDR3 is TGCGCCAGCAGCTCACCCCTAGGGAGCACAGATACGCAGTATTTT. Amino acids: CASSSPLGSTDTQYF. The V and J genes are TRBV4-3 and TRBJ2-3; D not resolved. Germline assignment: CDR1 LGHNA and CDR2 YSLEER. The CDR3 runs to 15 residues. Trimming removed 5 bases from V and 0 bases from J, with 12 bases in between.

This clonotype was recorded a few times. The chain is built from TRBV6-1 and TRBJ1-1, with 7 bases lining up with TRBD1. The CDR3 totals 15 residues. J lost 0 bases, V lost 6 bases, and 7 bases had no gene match. Germline lookup yields CDR1 MNHNS and CDR2 SASEGT. The CDR3: CASRGGTVMNTEAFF. CDR3 DNA sequence: TGTGCCAGCAGGGGCGGGACAGTCATGAACACTGAAGCTTTCTTT.

This clonotype was counted only a few times. The V and J genes are TRBV27 and TRBJ2-7, with TRBD1 matching over 9 bases. The CDR3 loop spans 15 amino acids. Trimming at V came to 2 bases and at J to 4 bases, leaving 6 bases not matched to a gene. Per germline, CDR1 MNHEY and CDR2 SMNVEV (reference sequence). This CDR3 reads CASSLGTGLGYEQYF. The CDR3, as DNA: TGTGCCAGCAGTTTAGGGACAGGGCTTGGGTACGAGCAGTACTTC.

This clonotype was seen at least ten times. The chain uses TRBV12-3 or TRBV12-4 and TRBJ1-4, with TRBD1 as a possible D gene (5 bases). This CDR3 region has 13 residues. V was trimmed by 3 bases and J by 8 bases, leaving 10 bases between them. The CDR3 loop reads CASSLQGNEKLFF. DNA of the CDR3: TGTGCCAGCAGTTTGCAGGGAAACGAAAAACTGTTTTTT.

This chain connects TRBV11-2 to TRBJ1-4; a possible D gene is TRBD1 (6 bases). With 3 bases removed from V and 5 bases from J, the gap between germline ends came to 16 bases. Germline V gene data show CDR1 as SGHAT and CDR2 as FQNNGV. CDR3 size: 16 residues. CDR3 nucleotides: TGTGCCAGCAGCTTGAGGGGGGACCGGCCAAATGAAAAACTGTTTTTT. Translated, it gives CASSLRGDRPNEKLFF.

The rearrangement joins TRBV6-5 to TRBJ1-5, with TRBD1 identical over 8 bases. Germline trimming cut 0 bases from V and 6 bases from J; bases unmatched to any gene: 4. CDR1 MNHEY and CDR2 SVGAGI come from the germline V gene. The CDR3 loop spans 15 amino acids. The CDR3 nucleotides are TGTGCCAGCAGTTACTCAGGGACAGGCAGTCAGCCCCAGCATTTT. Protein sequence: CASSYSGTGSQPQHF.

This clonotype was picked up a small number of times. This chain uses TRBV10-3 with TRBJ1-6; possibly TRBD1 for D (6 bases). The CDR3 loop spans 15 amino acids. Germline V gene lookup returns CDR1 ENHRY and CDR2 SYGVKD. The V end was cut by 0 bases, the J end by 7 bases, with 10 bases between. The CDR3 protein is CAISESGRGNSPLHF. The CDR3 bases are TGTGCCATCAGTGAGTCGGGCAGGGGAAATTCACCCCTCCACTTT.

The chain joins TRBV20-1 to TRBJ1-4; D is unresolved. V was shortened by 1 base and J by 7 bases, with 16 bases between the two germline ends. The CDR3 has 15 amino acids. Germline lookup yields CDR1 DFQATT and CDR2 SNEGSKA (reference sequence). The CDR3 spells CSARGARPAVEKLFF. The CDR3 DNA reads as TGCAGTGCTAGAGGGGCCCGTCCGGCGGTTGAAAAACTGTTTTTT.

This clonotype appeared a few times. The V and J genes are TRBV5-5 and TRBJ2-7; weak D call: TRBD2 (6 bases). Trimming shortened V by 7 bases and J by 0 bases, and 14 bases separated the two germline ends. Germline assignment: CDR1 SGHKS and CDR2 YYEKEE (reference sequence). The CDR3 has 14 residues. CDR3 loop: CASHPAGSSYEQYF. In nucleotides, the CDR3 is TGTGCCAGCCACCCGGCGGGAAGCTCCTACGAGCAGTACTTC.

This chain uses TRBV4-2 with TRBJ2-5, with 12 bases fitting TRBD2. The ends lost 0 bases at V and 5 bases at J; junction bases unmatched: 7. CDR1 and CDR2 from the germline V gene are LGHNA and YNFKEQ. The CDR3 consists of 17 residues. The CDR3 loop reads CASSQEALAGGGETQYF. In DNA, the CDR3 is TGTGCCAGCAGCCAAGAGGCACTAGCGGGAGGAGGGGAGACCCAGTACTTC.

About this clonotype itself: This may come from a read error, since a much larger clone is one base off. V gene TRBV11-2 combines with J gene TRBJ2-2, with D perhaps TRBD2 (5 bases). CDR3 length: 14 amino acids. CDR1 is SGHAT, CDR2 FQNNGV, per germline. CDR3 amino acids: CASSTALVTGELSF. In DNA form, the CDR3 reads TGTGCCTCTAGCACGGCGTTGGTCACCGGGGAGCTGTCTTTT. Supplemented by reference TRBV11-2 and TRBJ2-2, the full variable domain reads EAGVAQSPRYKIIEKRQSVAFWCNPISGHATLYWYQQILGQGPKLLIQFQNNGVVDDSQLPKDRFSAERLKGVDSTLKIQPAKLEDSAVYLCASSTALVTGELSFGEGSRLTVL.